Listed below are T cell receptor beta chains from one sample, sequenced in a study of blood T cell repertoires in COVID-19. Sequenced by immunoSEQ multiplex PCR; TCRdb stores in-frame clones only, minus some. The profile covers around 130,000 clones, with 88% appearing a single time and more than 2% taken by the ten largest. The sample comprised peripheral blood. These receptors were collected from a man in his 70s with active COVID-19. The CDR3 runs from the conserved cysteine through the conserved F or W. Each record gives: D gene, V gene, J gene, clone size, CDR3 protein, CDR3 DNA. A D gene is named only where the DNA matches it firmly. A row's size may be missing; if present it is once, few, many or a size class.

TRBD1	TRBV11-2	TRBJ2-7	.	CASSTRQGPYEQYF	TGTGCCAGCAGCACTAGACAGGGCCCCTACGAGCAGTACTTC
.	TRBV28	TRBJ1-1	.	CASSSVWGGNTEAFF	TGTGCCAGCAGTTCCGTTTGGGGGGGGAACACTGAAGCTTTCTTT
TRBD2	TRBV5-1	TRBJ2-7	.	CASSSEREASYEQYF	TGCGCCAGCAGTAGTGAGCGGGAGGCCTCCTACGAGCAGTACTTC
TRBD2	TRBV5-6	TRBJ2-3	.	CASSLAGTSGRTDTQYF	TGTGCCAGCAGCTTGGCAGGGACTAGCGGACGCACAGATACGCAGTATTTT
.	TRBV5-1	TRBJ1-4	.	CASSLGRKEGKLFF	TGCGCCAGCAGCTTGGGTCGGAAAGAGGGCAAACTGTTTTTT
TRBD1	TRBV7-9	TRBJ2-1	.	CASSLGAKPGQGYNEQFF	TGTGCCAGCAGCTTGGGGGCCAAGCCGGGACAGGGGTACAATGAGCAGTTCTTC
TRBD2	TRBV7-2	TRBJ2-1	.	CASSTLGLAGGYNEQFF	TGTGCCAGCAGCACCTTGGGACTAGCGGGAGGGTACAATGAGCAGTTCTTC
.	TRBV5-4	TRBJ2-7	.	CASSSGVGEVEQYF	TGTGCCAGCAGCTCCGGAGTAGGTGAGGTCGAGCAGTACTTC
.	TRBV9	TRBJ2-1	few	CASSVGPISYNEQFF	TGTGCCAGCAGCGTAGGTCCTATCTCCTACAATGAGCAGTTCTTC
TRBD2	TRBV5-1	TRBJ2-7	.	CASSPSGSLSYEQYF	TGCGCCAGCAGCCCTAGCGGGAGTCTCTCCTACGAGCAGTACTTC
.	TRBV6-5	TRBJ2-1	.	CASAARLAGDNEQFF	TGTGCCAGCGCCGCAAGGCTAGCCGGAGACAATGAGCAGTTCTTC
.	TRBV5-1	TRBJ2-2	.	CASSLVSAGTNTGELFF	TGCGCCAGCAGCTTGGTATCGGCAGGGACGAACACCGGGGAGCTGTTTTTT
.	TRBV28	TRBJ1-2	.	CASKVDRVYGYTF	TGTGCCAGCAAGGTCGACCGGGTCTATGGCTACACCTTC
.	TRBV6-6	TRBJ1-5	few	CASSSEGGQPQHF	TGTGCCAGCAGTTCGGAAGGGGGTCAGCCCCAGCATTTT
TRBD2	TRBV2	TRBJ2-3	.	CASSGINTRELTQYF	TGTGCCAGCAGTGGAATTAACACGCGGGAGTTGACGCAGTATTTT
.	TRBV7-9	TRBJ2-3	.	CASSLGGLGDTQYF	TGTGCCAGCAGCTTAGGGGGGCTAGGCGATACGCAGTATTTT
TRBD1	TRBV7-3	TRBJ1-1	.	CASSSRQGPEAFF	TGTGCCAGCAGCTCCAGACAGGGTCCTGAAGCTTTCTTT
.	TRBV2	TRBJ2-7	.	CAGGQGVAEQYF	TGCGCCGGAGGGCAGGGGGTAGCCGAGCAGTACTTC
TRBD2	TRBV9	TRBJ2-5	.	CASSPGTSGETQYF	TGTGCCAGCAGCCCCGGGACTAGTGGCGAGACCCAGTACTTC
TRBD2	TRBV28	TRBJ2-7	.	CASTLGTRRYEQYF	TGTGCCAGCACCCTCGGGACTAGGCGGTACGAGCAGTACTTC
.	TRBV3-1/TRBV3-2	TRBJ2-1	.	CASSQGTEQFF	TGTGCCAGCAGCCAAGGAACAGAGCAGTTCTTC
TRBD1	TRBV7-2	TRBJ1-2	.	CASTQGEGGGYTF	TGTGCCAGCACCCAAGGGGAAGGGGGCGGCTACACCTTC
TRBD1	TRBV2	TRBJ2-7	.	CASLEQQGAGEQYF	TGTGCCAGCTTAGAACAACAGGGGGCCGGCGAGCAGTACTTC
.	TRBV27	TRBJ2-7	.	CASSKNREAYEQYF	TGTGCCAGCAGTAAAAACAGGGAAGCCTACGAGCAGTACTTC
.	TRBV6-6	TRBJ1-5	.	CASRGGQGGNQPQHF	TGTGCCAGCAGGGGGGGGCAGGGCGGCAATCAGCCCCAGCATTTT
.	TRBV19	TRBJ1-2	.	CASSSGGRPGGYTF	TGTGCCAGTAGTAGCGGGGGGCGCCCGGGTGGCTACACCTTC
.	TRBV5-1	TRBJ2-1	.	CASSLVPNNEQFF	TGCGCCAGCAGCTTGGTCCCTAACAATGAGCAGTTCTTC
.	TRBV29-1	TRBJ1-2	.	CSVEAVYGYTF	TGCAGCGTTGAGGCCGTCTATGGCTACACCTTC
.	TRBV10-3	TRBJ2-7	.	CAISETGKNEQYF	TGTGCCATCAGTGAGACAGGGAAGAATGAGCAGTACTTC
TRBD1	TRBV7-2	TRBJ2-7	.	CASSSRTGPSYEQYF	TGTGCCAGCAGCTCAAGGACAGGGCCATCCTACGAGCAGTACTTC
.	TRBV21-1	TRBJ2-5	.	CASIGTSGRETQYF	TGTGCCAGCATCGGGACTAGCGGGAGAGAGACCCAGTACTTC
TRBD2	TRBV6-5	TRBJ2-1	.	CASSQVAGGSNEQFF	TGTGCCAGCAGCCAAGTAGCGGGAGGGAGTAATGAGCAGTTCTTC
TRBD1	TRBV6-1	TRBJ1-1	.	CASSGAPGQGEGAFF	TGTGCCAGCAGTGGAGCACCGGGACAGGGGGAGGGAGCTTTCTTT
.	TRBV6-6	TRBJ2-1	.	CASSRDSSSYNEQFF	TGTGCCAGCAGTCGCGACTCTAGCTCCTACAATGAGCAGTTCTTC
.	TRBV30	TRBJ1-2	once	CAWRRGLDRLSNYGYTF	TGTGCCTGGAGAAGAGGCCTGGACAGACTATCTAACTATGGCTACACCTTC
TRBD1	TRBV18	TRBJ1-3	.	CASSSTTGVPGNTIYF	TGTGCCAGCTCATCAACGACAGGGGTGCCCGGAAACACCATATATTTT
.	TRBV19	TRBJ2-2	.	CASKGRGAGELFF	TGTGCCAGTAAGGGCAGGGGGGCCGGGGAGCTGTTTTTT
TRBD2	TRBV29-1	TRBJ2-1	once	CSVEGGREHNEQFF	TGCAGCGTTGAGGGAGGGAGGGAGCACAATGAGCAGTTCTTC
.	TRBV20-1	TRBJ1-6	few	CSASGQEKPGGNSPLHF	TGCAGTGCTAGTGGTCAGGAGAAGCCCGGCGGGAATTCACCCCTCCACTTT